This T cell receptor beta chain was sequenced in a study of T cell repertoires in cytomegalovirus infection. Study-wide results and limits: The ex vivo response showed dominance by HLA-C-restricted CMV-specific TCR beta clonotypes.

This clonotype was recorded many times. Its antigen remains unidentified. A single record per CDR3 protein comes from TCRdb applying MiXCR to the reads. This table holds hundreds of thousands of distinct CDR3 sequences, about 11% found once. The germline V gene encodes CDR1 LNHDA and CDR2 SQIVND (reference sequence). V dropped 3 bases and J dropped 1 base, with 6 bases sitting between them. The CDR3 runs 13 residues. The specimen was PBMCs. This chain uses TRBV19 with TRBJ1-2; D uncertain. The TCR was taken from a human donor in good health (CMV status not recorded). Some clones in this sample may be carry-over from other donors' samples. CDR3 region: CASSMYVNYGYTF. DNA of the CDR3: TGTGCCAGTAGTATGTATGTTAACTATGGCTACACCTTC.